This T cell receptor beta chain was found in a study of T cell responses to AZD1222 COVID-19 vaccine. The repertoire was sequenced with immunoSEQ multiplex PCR; TCRdb's copy has only in-frame clones and lacks some. The table lists 140,000 or so clones, 75% to 90% of them singletons, with about 1.5% in the top ten. V shed 1 base and J shed 0 bases, with 9 bases lying between them. The germline CDR1 and CDR2 sequences are MDHEN and SYDVKM. This CDR3 contains 15 residues. This chain connects TRBV28 to TRBJ1-1; the D is unclear. The sequenced sample was peripheral blood, obtained on day 0 of AZD1222 vaccination. This receptor was taken from an adult in good health. In nucleotides, the CDR3 is TGTGCCAGCAGTTTATCAGCGGGTCTGAACACTGAAGCTTTCTTT. Encoded protein: CASSLSAGLNTEAFF.